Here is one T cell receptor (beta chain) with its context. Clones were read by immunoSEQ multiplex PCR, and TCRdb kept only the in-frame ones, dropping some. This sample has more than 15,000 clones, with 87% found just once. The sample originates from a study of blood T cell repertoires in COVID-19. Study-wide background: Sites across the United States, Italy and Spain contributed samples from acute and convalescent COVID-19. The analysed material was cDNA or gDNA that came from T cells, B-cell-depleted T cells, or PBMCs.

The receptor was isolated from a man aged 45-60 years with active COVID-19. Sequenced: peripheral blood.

The CDR3 coding sequence is TGTGCCAGCAGTTCACACAGTAAGACCCAGTACTTC. Its protein is CASSSHSKTQYF. The chain recombines TRBV28 with TRBJ2-5; D gene ambiguous. The CDR3 is 12 amino acids. Trimming took 4 bases from V and 6 from J, leaving 9 bases between them. Germline CDR1 reads MDHEN; CDR2 reads SYDVKM.